The TCR beta chain described here comes from a study of Tregs in tolerant kidney transplant recipients. The study, taken as a whole, reports: The small number of patients limits these findings pending further validation. No direct test of biological reproducibility was done here.

The germline V gene has CDR1 SGDLS and CDR2 YYNGEE. V lost 2 bases and J lost 0; bases outside the gene matches: 5. The CDR3 covers 16 residues. About this clone: What it binds is not known.

Clones were read by immunoSEQ multiplex PCR, and TCRdb kept only the in-frame ones, dropping some. The table includes 60,000 or so clones, around 80% detected once. Sequencing input: CD4+ T cells from blood. This receptor was identified in a human donor in good health. The rearrangement uses TRBV9 and TRBJ1-5, with 7 positions matching TRBD1. In DNA form, the CDR3 reads TGTGCCAGCAGCGTGGGAGGGGACAGTAGCAATCAGCCCCAGCATTTT. Amino acids: CASSVGGDSSNQPQHF. The whole variable domain, remainder taken from reference TRBV9 and TRBJ1-5, is DSGVTQTPKHLITATGQRVTLRCSPRSGDLSVYWYQQSLDQGLQFLIQYYNGEERAKGNILERFSAQQFPDLHSELNLSSLELGDSALYFCASSVGGDSSNQPQHFGDGTRLSIL.